This TCR beta chain originates from a study of blood T cell repertoires in COVID-19. Study background: Acute and convalescent COVID-19 specimens originated in the United States, Italy and Spain. The cDNA or gDNA used as material had been derived from T cells, B-cell-depleted T cells, or PBMCs.

Per the original methods: Reference gene primer amplification yielded estimated nucleated cell counts. Sequencing was performed with immunoSEQ multiplex PCR; in TCRdb, only in-frame clones are kept and a portion is missing. V and J calls and clone size are given by that table; D and trimming were obtained from the DNA. Of about 69,000 clones in the sample, roughly four fifths are singletons; the top ten hold 25% to 30%. This clone was seen a handful of times. The CDR3 has 16 amino acids. Sequencing used peripheral blood. The chain recombines TRBV21-1 with TRBJ2-4; TRBD1 is the table's D call, not checked against the DNA. TRBV21-1 is a listed pseudogene. This clonotype was sampled from a human donor in a cohort sampled during active COVID-19. CDR3 loop: CASMRIKGVAKNIQYF. The CDR3, as DNA: TGTGCCAGCATGAGAATCAAGGGGGTGGCCAAAAACATTCAGTACTTC.